The rows below give T cell receptor beta chains drawn from one sample of a study of blood T cell repertoires in COVID-19. The assay was immunoSEQ multiplex PCR, and TCRdb's table has in-frame clones only and misses some. The sample lists fewer than 350,000 clones; roughly nine tenths were seen once. Input material: peripheral blood. These receptor sequences come from a woman aged 25 to 39 with COVID-19, enrolled during active disease. CDR3s include the opening cysteine and the closing phenylalanine or tryptophan. D genes are given only for firm matches. The listing skips clone size in some rows; elsewhere it reads once, few, many or a size class.

j_call d_call v_call clone_size cdr3_aa cdr3_nt
TRBJ2-6 TRBD1 TRBV18 NA CASSPTGSGANVLTF TGTGCCAGCTCCCCGACAGGGTCTGGGGCCAACGTCCTGACTTTC
TRBJ1-4 TRBD1 TRBV24-1 NA CATSDTTTGDEKLFF TGTGCCACCAGTGATACTACCACAGGGGATGAAAAACTGTTTTTT
TRBJ1-6 NA TRBV27 NA CASSFGQLGSYNSPLHF TGTGCCAGCAGTTTTGGACAGCTAGGGTCCTATAATTCACCCCTCCACTTT
TRBJ1-2 NA TRBV6-6 NA CAVQSPASGADGYTF TGTGCCGTTCAATCCCCCGCCTCAGGGGCGGATGGCTACACCTTC
TRBJ2-7 NA TRBV19 NA CASSMGGTGTYEQYF TGTGCCAGTAGTATGGGAGGGACAGGAACCTACGAGCAGTACTTC
TRBJ1-4 NA TRBV7-9 few CASSQALESEKLFF TGTGCCAGCAGCCAAGCACTTGAGTCGGAAAAACTGTTTTTT
TRBJ2-7 TRBD2 TRBV4-1 NA CASSRGASGGFYEQYF TGCGCCAGCAGCCGGGGGGCTAGCGGGGGTTTCTACGAGCAGTACTTC
TRBJ1-6 NA TRBV5-1 few CASSLTRGYNSPLHF TGCGCCAGCAGCTTGACCAGGGGTTATAATTCACCCCTCCACTTT
TRBJ1-2 TRBD1 TRBV3-1/TRBV3-2 once CASSHPTTGALPNYGYTF TGTGCCAGCAGCCACCCAACGACAGGGGCCCTCCCTAACTATGGCTACACCTTC
TRBJ2-7 NA TRBV4-2 once CASSQNSLRPQYF TGTGCCAGCAGCCAAAATAGCCTACGCCCACAGTACTTC
TRBJ1-2 TRBD1 TRBV10-1 NA CASSSRSGQGYGYTF TGCGCCAGCAGTTCTCGGTCGGGACAGGGCTATGGCTACACCTTC
TRBJ1-2 NA TRBV7-9 NA CASSPVGLYGYTF TGTGCCAGCAGCCCGGTGGGCCTCTATGGCTACACCTTC
TRBJ1-2 NA TRBV13 NA CASSLTGTDYGYTF TGTGCCAGCAGCTTGACAGGAACGGACTATGGCTACACCTTC
TRBJ2-1 TRBD2 TRBV11-2 NA CASSFRVAGGDEQFF TGTGCCAGCAGCTTCAGAGTGGCGGGGGGGGATGAGCAGTTCTTC
TRBJ2-7 TRBD2 TRBV18 NA CASSPPASGGVLVYF TGTGCCAGCTCACCACCGGCCAGCGGGGGGGTTCTCGTGTACTTC
TRBJ2-1 NA TRBV11-2 NA CAINPGVGNEQFF TGTGCCATTAATCCGGGAGTGGGTAATGAGCAGTTCTTC
TRBJ2-7 NA TRBV15 NA CATSGMGRDEQYF TGTGCCACCAGCGGTATGGGCAGGGACGAGCAGTACTTC
TRBJ2-3 TRBD2 TRBV7-9 NA CASSLGAGVTDTQYF TGTGCCAGCAGCTTAGGAGCGGGGGTAACAGATACGCAGTATTTT
TRBJ2-7 NA TRBV6-1 few CASSEGRVAYEQYF TGTGCCAGCAGTGAGGGCAGGGTGGCCTACGAGCAGTACTTC
TRBJ2-5 TRBD2 TRBV12-3/TRBV12-4 NA CASSLGREETQYF TGTGCCAGCAGTTTAGGGCGGGAGGAGACCCAGTACTTC
TRBJ1-6 NA TRBV6-1 few CASSELGGGNSPLHF TGTGCCAGCAGTGAACTGGGGGGAGGGAATTCACCCCTCCACTTT
TRBJ1-2 TRBD1 TRBV5-1 few CASSLTGQGERSYTF TGCGCCAGCAGCCTTACGGGACAGGGGGAACGAAGCTACACCTTC
TRBJ2-3 TRBD2 TRBV7-2 few CASSLLPAGTRWTDTQYF TGTGCCAGCAGCTTATTACCCGCCGGGACTAGATGGACAGATACGCAGTATTTT
TRBJ2-7 TRBD1 TRBV5-6 NA CASSRPAGTGDEQYF TGTGCCAGCAGCAGGCCGGCCGGGACAGGGGACGAGCAGTACTTC
TRBJ2-7 NA TRBV18 NA CASSPRTSYEQYF TGTGCCAGCTCACCTAGAACCTCCTACGAGCAGTACTTC
TRBJ1-5 NA TRBV30 NA CAWSRSRSSYSNQPQHF TGTGCCTGGAGTAGATCAAGGAGCTCCTATAGCAATCAGCCCCAGCATTTT
TRBJ2-1 NA TRBV11-2 NA CASSSLFGSADWNEQFF TGTGCCAGCAGCTCCCTTTTCGGGAGCGCTGACTGGAATGAGCAGTTCTTC
TRBJ2-2 NA TRBV5-6 NA CASSFSFPGELFF TGTGCCAGCAGTTTTTCATTTCCCGGGGAGCTGTTTTTT
TRBJ1-4 NA TRBV18 NA CASSPSTNEKLFF TGTGCCAGCTCACCCTCAACTAATGAAAAACTGTTTTTT
TRBJ2-7 TRBD2 TRBV5-4 NA CASSLGLAGTLEQYF TGTGCCAGCAGCCTTGGACTAGCGGGGACCCTCGAGCAGTACTTC
TRBJ1-4 NA TRBV25-1 NA CASSLTGGKKLFF TGTGCCAGCAGCCTCACCGGGGGGAAGAAACTGTTTTTT
TRBJ2-7 TRBD1 TRBV30 NA CAWGTGVDYEQYF TGTGCCTGGGGGACAGGGGTGGACTACGAGCAGTACTTC
TRBJ2-1 TRBD2 TRBV27 NA CASSLFGLAGPESSYNEQFF TGTGCCAGCAGTTTATTTGGACTAGCGGGGCCTGAGAGCTCCTACAATGAGCAGTTCTTC
TRBJ2-2 NA TRBV11-2 NA CASSLDPAGRGTGELFF TGTGCCAGCAGCTTAGATCCCGCGGGGAGAGGTACCGGGGAGCTGTTTTTT
TRBJ2-3 NA TRBV27 once CASSLSGGLTDTQYF TGTGCCAGCAGTTTATCGGGGGGACTCACAGATACGCAGTATTTT
TRBJ1-1 TRBD1 TRBV4-2 NA CASSQEGGTANTEAFF TGTGCCAGCAGCCAAGAAGGCGGGACAGCGAACACTGAAGCTTTCTTT
TRBJ1-2 NA TRBV6-1 NA CASSEGHKSNYGYTF TGTGCCAGCAGTGAAGGACACAAGAGTAACTATGGCTACACCTTC
TRBJ2-7 NA TRBV3-1/TRBV3-2 NA CASSQGSRRYEQYF TGTGCCAGCAGCCAAGGAAGCAGGAGGTACGAGCAGTACTTC
TRBJ2-7 NA TRBV9 NA CASSVQEAGDREVEQYF TGTGCCAGCAGCGTCCAGGAAGCGGGGGACAGGGAGGTCGAGCAGTACTTC
TRBJ1-3 NA TRBV4-1 NA CASRKGLPDSGNTIYF TGCGCCAGCAGAAAGGGACTCCCAGACTCTGGAAACACCATATATTTT
TRBJ2-7 NA TRBV29-1 NA CSVGDTVEQYF TGCAGCGTGGGAGACACGGTCGAGCAGTACTTC
TRBJ2-2 NA TRBV19 NA CASSWGVDGELFF TGTGCCAGTAGCTGGGGGGTTGACGGGGAGCTGTTTTTT